Listed below are T cell receptor beta chains from one sample, sequenced in a study of T cell responses to AZD1222 COVID-19 vaccine. The repertoire was sequenced with immunoSEQ multiplex PCR; TCRdb's copy has only in-frame clones and lacks some. The table includes 90,000 to 120,000 clones, around 91% detected once. The material sequenced was peripheral blood, taken on day 0 of AZD1222 vaccination. These TCRs come from an adult in good health. Both conserved end residues are part of each CDR3. Fields, in order: J gene, V gene, D gene, clone size, CDR3 DNA, CDR3 protein. The D gene is left open where the match is weak. Rows give clone size only sometimes, using once, few, many, or a class for an expanded clone.

J gene: TRBJ1-3; V gene: TRBV18; D gene: -; clone size: once; CDR3 DNA: TGTGCCAGCTCACCTATCAGCGGGAGTGGAAACACCATATATTTT; CDR3 protein: CASSPISGSGNTIYF
J gene: TRBJ1-4; V gene: TRBV10-2; D gene: -; clone size: -; CDR3 DNA: TGCGCCAGCAGACTTCATGGCGGGGGAGGGGAAAAACTGTTTTTT; CDR3 protein: CASRLHGGGGEKLFF
J gene: TRBJ2-7; V gene: TRBV3-1/TRBV3-2; D gene: -; clone size: -; CDR3 DNA: TGTGCCAGCAGCCAAGATCAATGGGCTAGCGCGTACGAGCAGTACTTC; CDR3 protein: CASSQDQWASAYEQYF
J gene: TRBJ2-7; V gene: TRBV29-1; D gene: -; clone size: -; CDR3 DNA: TGCAGCGTTGACTTTGGGTACGAGCAGTACTTC; CDR3 protein: CSVDFGYEQYF
J gene: TRBJ1-1; V gene: TRBV27; D gene: TRBD1; clone size: -; CDR3 DNA: TGTGCCAGCAGTCTAATACAGGGGGTTCGCACTGAAGCTTTCTTT; CDR3 protein: CASSLIQGVRTEAFF
J gene: TRBJ2-7; V gene: TRBV19; D gene: TRBD2; clone size: once; CDR3 DNA: TGTGCCAGTGGGGAGGGCCACGAGCAGTACTTC; CDR3 protein: CASGEGHEQYF
J gene: TRBJ1-2; V gene: TRBV19; D gene: -; clone size: -; CDR3 DNA: TGTGCCAGTAGCCAGAGACGGACTGCTAACTATGGCTACACCTTC; CDR3 protein: CASSQRRTANYGYTF
J gene: TRBJ2-5; V gene: TRBV18; D gene: -; clone size: -; CDR3 DNA: TGTGCCAGCACACCGCCCCAAGGGCAGGGAAAAGAGACCCAGTACTTC; CDR3 protein: CASTPPQGQGKETQYF
J gene: TRBJ1-5; V gene: TRBV11-3; D gene: TRBD1; clone size: -; CDR3 DNA: TGTGCCAGCAGCCCCGAGGGACAGTTTTATAGCAATCAGCCCCAGCATTTT; CDR3 protein: CASSPEGQFYSNQPQHF
J gene: TRBJ1-3; V gene: TRBV30; D gene: TRBD1; clone size: -; CDR3 DNA: TGTGCCTGGACTGGAGACAGGGGAAACTCTGGAAACACCATATATTTT; CDR3 protein: CAWTGDRGNSGNTIYF
J gene: TRBJ2-3; V gene: TRBV7-2; D gene: -; clone size: -; CDR3 DNA: TGTGCATCTAGGGAATCGGGTACAGATACGCAGTATTTT; CDR3 protein: CASRESGTDTQYF
J gene: TRBJ1-1; V gene: TRBV3-1/TRBV3-2; D gene: TRBD1; clone size: -; CDR3 DNA: TGTGCCAGCAGCCAAGGACAGGGACTTGAAGCTTTCTTT; CDR3 protein: CASSQGQGLEAFF
J gene: TRBJ2-2; V gene: TRBV7-2; D gene: -; clone size: -; CDR3 DNA: TGTGCCAGCAGCTTAGTGGGGTTAGCGGTCGGGGAGCTGTTTTTT; CDR3 protein: CASSLVGLAVGELFF
J gene: TRBJ1-6; V gene: TRBV4-3; D gene: TRBD1; clone size: -; CDR3 DNA: TGCGCCAGCAGCCAACAGGGGGCGCTTGATTCACCCCTCCACTTT; CDR3 protein: CASSQQGALDSPLHF
J gene: TRBJ1-2; V gene: TRBV5-4; D gene: TRBD1; clone size: -; CDR3 DNA: TGTGCCAGCAGCTTGAAACTGGGACAGATCTACACCTTC; CDR3 protein: CASSLKLGQIYTF
J gene: TRBJ1-6; V gene: TRBV6-5; D gene: -; clone size: -; CDR3 DNA: TGTGCCAGCGTACCGCGGGCGGATTCACCCCTCCACTTT; CDR3 protein: CASVPRADSPLHF
J gene: TRBJ2-6; V gene: TRBV30; D gene: TRBD2; clone size: -; CDR3 DNA: TGTGCCGGGGGGGTTCTCGGGGCCAACGTCCTGACTTTC; CDR3 protein: CAGGVLGANVLTF
J gene: TRBJ1-4; V gene: TRBV5-1; D gene: TRBD1; clone size: -; CDR3 DNA: TGCGCCAGCAGCTTGCACCACGGACAGGGTTGTGAAAAACTGTTTTTT; CDR3 protein: CASSLHHGQGCEKLFF
J gene: TRBJ1-2; V gene: TRBV4-3; D gene: -; clone size: -; CDR3 DNA: TGCGCCAGCAGCCAATCCGCCGCGTCTAACTATGGCTACACCTTC; CDR3 protein: CASSQSAASNYGYTF
J gene: TRBJ1-2; V gene: TRBV29-1; D gene: TRBD1; clone size: -; CDR3 DNA: TGCAGCGCTCTACCGGGACAGGGATATGGCTACACCTTC; CDR3 protein: CSALPGQGYGYTF
J gene: TRBJ1-6; V gene: TRBV18; D gene: -; clone size: -; CDR3 DNA: TGTGCCAGCTCAGTCGGGATGATACTTTATAATTCACCCCTCCACTTT; CDR3 protein: CASSVGMILYNSPLHF
J gene: TRBJ1-6; V gene: TRBV11-2; D gene: -; clone size: -; CDR3 DNA: TGTGCCAGCAGCCAGGGGAGCTCCTATAATTCACCCCTCCACTTT; CDR3 protein: CASSQGSSYNSPLHF
J gene: TRBJ2-7; V gene: TRBV9; D gene: -; clone size: -; CDR3 DNA: TGTGCCAGCACCCCCCGGGACTCGAGGAACGAGCAGTACTTC; CDR3 protein: CASTPRDSRNEQYF
J gene: TRBJ1-6; V gene: TRBV6-5; D gene: -; clone size: -; CDR3 DNA: TGTGCCAGCAGTCGGTACGGGGGTAATTCACCCCTCCACTTT; CDR3 protein: CASSRYGGNSPLHF
J gene: TRBJ2-1; V gene: TRBV2; D gene: TRBD2; clone size: -; CDR3 DNA: TGTGCCAGCAGTGAACCCGGGACTAGCGGATTCTACAATGAGCAGTTCTTC; CDR3 protein: CASSEPGTSGFYNEQFF
J gene: TRBJ1-6; V gene: TRBV5-1; D gene: -; clone size: -; CDR3 DNA: TGCGCCAGCAGCTTGGAACAGGGTTCTTCACCCCTCCACTTT; CDR3 protein: CASSLEQGSSPLHF
J gene: TRBJ1-4; V gene: TRBV19; D gene: TRBD1; clone size: -; CDR3 DNA: TGTGCCAGTAGTATAGAGGGTGGTACAGGGGATGAAAAACTGTTTTTT; CDR3 protein: CASSIEGGTGDEKLFF
J gene: TRBJ1-1; V gene: TRBV2; D gene: TRBD1; clone size: -; CDR3 DNA: TGTGCCAGCAGTGAAAGGACAGGCGTGAACACTGAAGCTTTCTTT; CDR3 protein: CASSERTGVNTEAFF
J gene: TRBJ2-5; V gene: TRBV5-1; D gene: -; clone size: -; CDR3 DNA: TGCGCCAGCAGTCCGGGACAACAAGAGACCCAGTACTTC; CDR3 protein: CASSPGQQETQYF
J gene: TRBJ2-2; V gene: TRBV9; D gene: -; clone size: -; CDR3 DNA: TGTGCCAGCAGCCCACCCAGCAGGCTGAACACCGGGGAGCTGTTTTTT; CDR3 protein: CASSPPSRLNTGELFF
J gene: TRBJ2-7; V gene: TRBV27; D gene: -; clone size: -; CDR3 DNA: TGTGCCAGCAGTTTTTCCCCCAGCTCCTACGAGCAGTACTTC; CDR3 protein: CASSFSPSSYEQYF
J gene: TRBJ1-1; V gene: TRBV7-9; D gene: -; clone size: once; CDR3 DNA: TGTGCCAGCAGCTCCGTGGGTGGAACTGAAGCTTTCTTT; CDR3 protein: CASSSVGGTEAFF
J gene: TRBJ2-1; V gene: TRBV3-1/TRBV3-2; D gene: TRBD2; clone size: -; CDR3 DNA: TGTGCCAGCAGCCAAGGATGGGCTAGCGGGGGTAACAATGAGCAGTTCTTC; CDR3 protein: CASSQGWASGGNNEQFF
J gene: TRBJ2-7; V gene: TRBV18; D gene: TRBD1; clone size: few; CDR3 DNA: TGTGCCAGCTCACCCCTCGACAGGGGGGCGTTCTACGAGCAGTACTTC; CDR3 protein: CASSPLDRGAFYEQYF
J gene: TRBJ1-2; V gene: TRBV5-6; D gene: -; clone size: -; CDR3 DNA: TGTGCCAGCAGCAGAACTACGACAGACTGCACCTTC; CDR3 protein: CASSRTTTDCTF
J gene: TRBJ2-7; V gene: TRBV2; D gene: TRBD1; clone size: -; CDR3 DNA: TGTGCCAGCAGTGCCGGACAGGGGTACTACGAGCAGTACTTC; CDR3 protein: CASSAGQGYYEQYF
J gene: TRBJ1-4; V gene: TRBV7-2; D gene: TRBD1; clone size: -; CDR3 DNA: TGTGCCAGCAGGGCTACAGGGGGAGGTGAAAAACTGTTTTTT; CDR3 protein: CASRATGGGEKLFF
J gene: TRBJ2-5; V gene: TRBV27; D gene: -; clone size: -; CDR3 DNA: TGTGCCAGCAGTTCGTACTCTCGGGAGACCCAGTACTTC; CDR3 protein: CASSSYSRETQYF
J gene: TRBJ1-2; V gene: TRBV13; D gene: -; clone size: -; CDR3 DNA: TGTGCTAGCACCCGCGGGCAGGGTGATGGCTACACCTTC; CDR3 protein: CASTRGQGDGYTF
J gene: TRBJ2-7; V gene: TRBV11-2; D gene: -; clone size: -; CDR3 DNA: TGTGCCAGCAGCTTAGGCAGGGGTCGGGTCTACGAGCAGTACTTC; CDR3 protein: CASSLGRGRVYEQYF
J gene: TRBJ2-3; V gene: TRBV4-3; D gene: TRBD2; clone size: -; CDR3 DNA: TGCGCCAGCAGCCAAGGACTAGCGGCCCGGACACAGCACACAGATACGCAGTATTTT; CDR3 protein: CASSQGLAARTQHTDTQYF
J gene: TRBJ1-3; V gene: TRBV5-8; D gene: -; clone size: few; CDR3 DNA: TGTGCCAGCAGCTCGGGGTGGGAAGGAAACACCATATATTTT; CDR3 protein: CASSSGWEGNTIYF
J gene: TRBJ2-5; V gene: TRBV10-3; D gene: -; clone size: once; CDR3 DNA: TGTGCCATCAGTGATATTGGGGGGCCGGGACAAGAGACCCAGTACTTC; CDR3 protein: CAISDIGGPGQETQYF
J gene: TRBJ1-6; V gene: TRBV7-2; D gene: -; clone size: -; CDR3 DNA: TGTGCCAGCAGCTCTAGACAGGTCTATAATTCACCCCTCCACTTT; CDR3 protein: CASSSRQVYNSPLHF
J gene: TRBJ2-7; V gene: TRBV7-2; D gene: -; clone size: -; CDR3 DNA: TGTGCCAGCAGCTCCCGGGGGGACAGGTTTTCCTACGAGCAGTACTTC; CDR3 protein: CASSSRGDRFSYEQYF
J gene: TRBJ2-1; V gene: TRBV7-2; D gene: TRBD1; clone size: -; CDR3 DNA: TGTGCCAGCAGCCCTCCGGGACAGGGTGGGTCTGATGAGCAGTTCTTC; CDR3 protein: CASSPPGQGGSDEQFF